This TCR beta chain is drawn from a study of cytomegalovirus exposure and HLA in healthy donors. The PCR contained 60 Vbeta and 13 Jbeta primers. TCRdb's table, derived via immunoSEQ multiplex PCR, lists solely in-frame clones and lacks some. Of over 150,000 clones in the sample, roughly 65% were seen once. About this clone itself: Its antigen is unknown.

At the time of sampling, donors were nominally healthy, though unrecorded immune exposures were likely. The CDR3 has 16 amino acids. Findings and limits, study-wide: What TCR beta sequences reportedly achieved was accurate prediction of HLA-A and HLA-B alleles in most subjects.

The sequenced material came from PBMCs. The chain joins TRBV21-1 to TRBJ2-2; the D call TRBD1 from the table was never checked on the DNA. TRBV21-1 is tagged as a pseudogene. The TCR comes from a woman aged 18 to 35 in good health and CMV-seropositive. CDR3 residues: CASGSYSLQNTGELFF. In DNA, the CDR3 is TGTGCCAGCGGGTCCTACAGTCTTCAGAACACCGGGGAGCTGTTTTTT.